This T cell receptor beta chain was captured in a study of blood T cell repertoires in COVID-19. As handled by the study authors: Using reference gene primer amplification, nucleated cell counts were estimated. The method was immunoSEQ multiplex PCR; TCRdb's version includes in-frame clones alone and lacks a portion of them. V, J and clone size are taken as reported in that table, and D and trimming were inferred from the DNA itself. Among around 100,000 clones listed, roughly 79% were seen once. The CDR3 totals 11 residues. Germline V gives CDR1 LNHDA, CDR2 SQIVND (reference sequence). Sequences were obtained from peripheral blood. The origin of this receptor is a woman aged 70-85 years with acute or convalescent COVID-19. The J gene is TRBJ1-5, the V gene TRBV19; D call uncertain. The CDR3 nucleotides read TGTGCGAGGGTTTTCCCTCAGCCCCAGCATTTT. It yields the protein CARVFPQPQHF. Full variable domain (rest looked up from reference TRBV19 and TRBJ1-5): DGGITQSPKYLFRKEGQNVTLSCEQNLNHDAMYWYRQDPGQGLRLIYYSQIVNDFQKGDIAEGYSVSREKKESFPLTVTSAQKNPTAFYLCARVFPQPQHFGDGTRLSIL.